Listed here are 27 T cell receptor beta chains from one sample, sequenced in a study of T cell responses to AZD1222 COVID-19 vaccine. Generated by immunoSEQ multiplex PCR, the TCRdb table keeps only in-frame clones and is missing some. The sample includes hundreds of thousands of clones, about 92% of them seen just once. The sample here was peripheral blood, taken on day 0 of MenACWY control vaccination. These receptor sequences come from an adult in good health.

The chain recombines TRBV30 with TRBJ1-5, with a possible D match to TRBD1 (6 bases). In germline, CDR1 is GTSNPN, CDR2 SVGIG (reference sequence). There are 13 residues in the CDR3. Trimming took off 2 bases at V and 4 bases at J, with 9 bases between the two ends. The CDR3 region is CAWSSGQNQPQHF. CDR3 in DNA: TGTGCCTGGAGTTCTGGACAGAATCAGCCCCAGCATTTT.

The gene calls are TRBV2 and TRBJ1-2, with D unresolved. Germline CDR1 SNHLY, CDR2 FYNNEI. Between the trimmed V and J ends, which lost 6 bases and 4 bases, there was a span of 21 bases. The length of the CDR3 is 16 residues. CDR3 coding DNA: TGTGCCAGCAGGCCTGATTTCGGGAACACACTCTATGGCTACACCTTC. It encodes CASRPDFGNTLYGYTF.

This sequence joins TRBV6-5 and TRBJ1-5; no clear D gene. The germline V and J ends were trimmed by 5 bases and 5 bases, with 13 bases remaining between them. The CDR3 spans 14 residues. Germline V gives CDR1 MNHEY, CDR2 SVGAGI. DNA of the CDR3: TGTGCCAGCAGTCCTCGGAGATCGGATCAGCCCCAGCATTTT. Translation gives CASSPRRSDQPQHF.

This sequence joins TRBV7-2 and TRBJ1-6; D is unresolved. Trimming stripped 3 bases from V and 10 bases from J, with 16 bases between. Germline lookup yields CDR1 SGHTA and CDR2 FQGNSA. CDR3 size: 15 residues. In DNA form, the CDR3 reads TGTGCCAGCAGCTTCGGCGGGTCTTTTGAGTCACCCCTCCACTTT. This sequence encodes CASSFGGSFESPLHF. Supplemented by reference TRBV7-2 and TRBJ1-6, the full variable domain reads GAGVSQSPSNKVTEKGKDVELRCDPISGHTALYWYRQSLGQGLEFLIYFQGNSAPDKSGLPSDRFSAERTGGSVSTLTIQRTQQEDSAVYLCASSFGGSFESPLHFGNGTRLTVT.

This chain connects TRBV9 to TRBJ1-1; D is undetermined. V was pared by 0 bases and J by 2 bases, with 11 bases between. There are 15 residues in the CDR3. CDR1 and CDR2 (germline): SGDLS, YYNGEE. As DNA, the CDR3 is TGTGCCAGCAGCGTAGCAATGTCGGCCAACACTGAAGCTTTCTTT. Protein product: CASSVAMSANTEAFF.

J is TRBJ1-2 and V is TRBV6-5; 8 bases agree with TRBD1. CDR3 size: 13 residues. Germline-derived CDR1 and CDR2 are MNHEY and SVGAGI. V was pared by 6 bases and J by 2 bases, with 2 bases of the junction left unmatched. The chain's CDR3 is CASRRTGNYGYTF. The CDR3 DNA reads TGTGCCAGCAGAAGGACAGGGAACTATGGCTACACCTTC.

The chain couples TRBV7-8 to TRBJ2-2; D perhaps matches TRBD1 (6 bases). The CDR3 extends over 18 amino acids. Per the germline V gene, CDR1 is SGHVS and CDR2 is FQNEAQ. The V end was cut by 1 base, the J end by 3 bases, with 18 bases between. Written as DNA, the CDR3 is TGTGCCAGCAGCTTAGGGAACTCCGGGACACGGTACACCGGGGAGCTGTTTTTT. Translated, it gives CASSLGNSGTRYTGELFF. Combining the CDR3 with reference TRBV7-8 and TRBJ2-2 gives the whole variable domain GAGVSQSPRYKVAKRGQDVALRCDPISGHVSLFWYQQALGQGPEFLTYFQNEAQLDKSGLPSDRFFAERPEGSVSTLKIQRTQQEDSAVYLCASSLGNSGTRYTGELFFGEGSRLTVL.

The chain links TRBV5-6 to TRBJ2-7, with D perhaps being TRBD1 or TRBD2 (5 bases each). Germline assignment: CDR1 SGHDT and CDR2 YYEEEE. V dropped 4 bases and J dropped 13 bases, with 24 bases sitting between them. The CDR3 loop spans 14 amino acids. The CDR3 reads CASSRKNRDRSPYF. DNA of the CDR3: TGTGCCAGCAGCCGTAAAAACCGGGACCGCAGTCCCTACTTC.

This rearrangement joins TRBV4-1 to TRBJ2-6, with 9 bases lining up with TRBD1. The CDR3 extends over 17 amino acids. Trimming removed 4 bases from V and 3 bases from J; junction bases left unmatched: 7. CDR1 MGHRA and CDR2 YSYEKL come from the germline V gene. CDR3 in DNA: TGCGCCAGCAGCCGATCGGGACAGGGAGGTGGGGCCAACGTCCTGACTTTC. This codes for CASSRSGQGGGANVLTF.

The V call is TRBV5-1, the J call TRBJ1-1; a weak D match, TRBD1 (5 bases). Germline CDR1 SGHRS, CDR2 YFSETQ. CDR3 length: 13 amino acids. V shed 0 bases and J shed 8 bases, with 11 bases lying between them. Written as DNA, the CDR3 is TGCGCCAGCAGCTTGGGTCAGGGCCTCGAAGCTTTCTTT. It translates to CASSLGQGLEAFF.

The chain couples TRBV6-1 to TRBJ1-2; weak D call: TRBD1 (5 bases). The CDR3 sequence is 14 residues long. Between the trimmed V and J ends, which lost 1 base and 1 base, there was a span of 7 bases. From germline, CDR1 is MNHNS and CDR2 SASEGT. The CDR3 protein is CASSEVGGNYGYTF. The CDR3 DNA is TGTGCCAGCAGTGAAGTTGGGGGTAACTATGGCTACACCTTC.

V is TRBV30 and J is TRBJ1-6; no clear D. Per germline, CDR1 GTSNPN and CDR2 SVGIG (reference sequence). The V gene lost 1 base and the J gene lost 13 bases, with 11 bases spanning the gap. The CDR3 spans 12 residues. In DNA, the CDR3 is TGTGCCTGGAGTGGAGTCGAAGGGCCCCTCCACTTT. As protein: CAWSGVEGPLHF. Filled out from reference TRBV30 and TRBJ1-6, the complete variable domain reads SQTIHQWPATLVQPVGSPLSLECTVEGTSNPNLYWYRQAAGRGLQLLFYSVGIGQISSEVPQNLSASRPQDRQFILSSKKLLLSDSGFYLCAWSGVEGPLHFGNGTRLTVT.

The V gene is TRBV9, the J gene TRBJ2-6; unclear D gene. Germline assignment: CDR1 SGDLS and CDR2 YYNGEE. CDR3 length: 18 amino acids. V gave up 0 bases and J gave up 5 bases, with 18 bases separating them. The CDR3 reads CASSVGEQWPLWANVLTF. The CDR3 DNA is TGTGCCAGCAGCGTAGGAGAACAGTGGCCCCTGTGGGCCAACGTCCTGACTTTC.

The chain uses TRBV7-9 and TRBJ2-3, with TRBD1 matching over 9 bases. The V and J ends lost 5 bases and 3 bases, in that order; junction bases with no gene match: 9. The CDR3 has 16 residues. Germline V gene lookup returns CDR1 SEHNR and CDR2 FQNEAQ (reference sequence). The CDR3 DNA is TGTGCCAGCAGCCCCCGGACAGGGGAGGGGACAGATACGCAGTATTTT. Protein sequence: CASSPRTGEGTDTQYF.

The chain has TRBV15 and TRBJ1-1; the D is unclear. V dropped 8 bases and J dropped 0 bases, with 16 bases sitting between them. Germline assignment: CDR1 LNHNV and CDR2 YYDKDF (reference sequence). The CDR3 length is 15 residues. CDR3 loop: CATSPSTVMNTEAFF. The CDR3 nucleotides are TGTGCCACCTCTCCTTCGACGGTGATGAACACTGAAGCTTTCTTT.

In this sample, this clone turned up once. This sequence joins TRBV7-2 and TRBJ2-7; D not resolved. Per germline, CDR1 SGHTA and CDR2 FQGNSA. The CDR3 covers 12 residues. Trimming stripped 2 bases from V and 2 bases from J, with 4 bases between. This CDR3 is CASSLSAYEQYF. CDR3 nucleotides: TGTGCCAGCAGCTTATCCGCCTACGAGCAGTACTTC.

The genes are TRBV4-3 and TRBJ1-3; 8 bases align to TRBD1. The CDR3 loop spans 17 amino acids. CDR1 is LGHNA and CDR2 is YSLEER in the germline V gene. V trimming: 0 bases; J trimming: 8 bases; junction bases outside the gene matches: 12. CDR3 loop: CASSQDLRAGGQDTIYF. The CDR3 nucleotides read TGCGCCAGCAGCCAAGATCTAAGGGCAGGGGGCCAGGACACCATATATTTT.

The chain employs TRBV24-1 and TRBJ2-3, with a tentative D call TRBD2 (6 bases). Germline V gene data show CDR1 as KGHDR and CDR2 as SFDVKD. V was trimmed by 5 bases and J by 7 bases, leaving 18 bases between them. The CDR3 extends over 15 amino acids. The CDR3 reads CATSAHSGVFNTQYF. CDR3 nucleotides: TGTGCCACCAGTGCTCATTCGGGGGTTTTTAATACGCAGTATTTT.

This clone was observed a handful of times. The gene calls are TRBV15 and TRBJ1-2; perhaps TRBD1 as D (5 bases). Germline V gives CDR1 LNHNV, CDR2 YYDKDF (reference sequence). Trimming took off 1 base at V and 3 bases at J, with 12 bases between the two ends. The CDR3 extends over 15 amino acids. The CDR3 bases are TGTGCCACCAGCAGAGGCCCGGGGGGGGACTATGGCTACACCTTC. Amino acids: CATSRGPGGDYGYTF. Supplemented by reference TRBV15 and TRBJ1-2, the full variable domain reads DAMVIQNPRYQVTQFGKPVTLSCSQTLNHNVMYWYQQKSSQAPKLLFHYYDKDFNNEADTPDNFQSRRPNTSFCFLDIRSPGLGDTAMYLCATSRGPGGDYGYTFGSGTRLTVV.

CDR3 protein: CASSRGTSGGNWDEQYF. The CDR3 nucleotides are TGCGCCAGCAGCCGGGGGACTAGCGGGGGAAATTGGGACGAGCAGTACTTC. The chain employs TRBV4-3 and TRBJ2-7; 14 bases map to TRBD2. J was trimmed by 5 bases and V by 4 bases; bases with no gene match: 10. Germline CDR1 reads LGHNA; CDR2 reads YSLEER. CDR3 length: 17 residues.

The V gene is TRBV11-2, the J gene TRBJ2-6; 8 bases agree with TRBD1. CDR1 is SGHAT and CDR2 is FQNNGV in the germline V gene. The CDR3 extends over 15 amino acids. The V segment lost 5 bases and the J segment 1 base; nucleotides outside the gene matches: 1. Written as DNA, the CDR3 is TGTGCCAGCAGCCGACAGGGGTCTGGGGCCAACGTCCTGACTTTC. This translates into CASSRQGSGANVLTF.

The chain has TRBV6-6 and TRBJ2-1, with 13 positions matching TRBD2. The V and J ends lost 5 bases and 15 bases, in that order; junction bases with no gene match: 13. This CDR3 contains 15 residues. Germline CDR1 reads MNHNY; CDR2 reads SVGAGI (reference sequence). The DNA of the CDR3 is TGTGCCAGCAGTCCAGGACTAGCGGGGGTCCCCGCCGGGTTCTTC. Translation: CASSPGLAGVPAGFF.

The rearrangement uses TRBV5-1 and TRBJ2-2; the D gene is possibly TRBD2 (5 bases). V was trimmed by 4 bases and J by 6 bases, leaving 13 bases between them. CDR3 length: 14 amino acids. CDR1 and CDR2 from the germline V gene are SGHRS and YFSETQ. The CDR3, as DNA: TGCGCCAGCAGCCCCTGGACGGAGGCCGGGGAGCTGTTTTTT. It yields the protein CASSPWTEAGELFF.

This clone was seen only a few times. V gene TRBV6-6 combines with J gene TRBJ1-2, with D perhaps matching TRBD1 (5 bases). The germline V gene has CDR1 MNHNY and CDR2 SVGAGI (reference sequence). The V end lost 2 bases, the J end lost 4 bases, and 17 bases lay between the germline ends. The CDR3 contains 16 residues. CDR3 protein: CASSYAYTDTPYGYTF. The CDR3 DNA follows: TGTGCCAGCAGTTACGCCTATACGGACACCCCCTATGGCTACACCTTC.

This chain uses TRBV6-5 with TRBJ2-1; 8 positions match TRBD2. The CDR3 totals 16 residues. V shed 0 bases, J shed 5 bases, and the junction held 6 bases outside the gene matches. CDR1 MNHEY and CDR2 SVGAGI come from the germline V gene. The CDR3 region has the DNA TGTGCCAGCAGTTACTCGCGGCGGGGGGTAGACAATGAGCAGTTCTTC. Translated, it gives CASSYSRRGVDNEQFF.

The chain is built from TRBV5-4 and TRBJ1-4; no firm D call. V was pared by 2 bases and J by 2 bases, with 7 bases between. Germline CDR1 reads SGHNT; CDR2 reads YYREEE (reference sequence). The CDR3 spans 14 residues. The CDR3: CASSLGPTNEKLFF. The CDR3 DNA reads TGTGCCAGCAGCTTAGGACCGACTAATGAAAAACTGTTTTTT.

V gene TRBV3-1 (or the pseudogene TRBV3-2) combines with J gene TRBJ1-1; TRBD1 might be the D (6 bases). Between the trimmed V and J ends, which lost 2 bases and 11 bases, there was a span of 15 bases. Germline CDR1 LGHDT, CDR2 YNNKEL (reference sequence). The CDR3 has 13 residues. The CDR3, as DNA: TGTGCCAGCAGCCAATTTGGGGGCGCGTTGGCTTTCTTT. This encodes CASSQFGGALAFF.